This entry concerns a single T cell receptor (beta chain). The antigen remains unidentified. This may be a read error, as it is one base from a much larger clone. These data belong to a study of tumor-infiltrating lymphocytes in primary liver carcinoma. Overall study: The patients presented with primary liver carcinoma, which was managed through surgical resection. Findings and limits, study-wide: Each sample was bulk and unsorted; consequently, CD4+ and CD8+ repertoires were not compared.

Extraction also yielded germline DNA, while blood RNA was obtained from unsorted whole blood. Enrolled patients were chronically infected with HBV and treatment-naive. Starting from roughly 0.5 ug of total RNA, TCR beta cDNA was produced with a primer in the constant region. Libraries of TCR beta came from three nested multiplex PCR rounds with slightly modified ARM-PCR. TRBV1-TRBV30 forward and Cbeta reverse primers drove the first two approximately 10-cycle rounds. MiXCR, run by TCRdb on the multiplex PCR reads, gives a single entry per CDR3 protein. The sample has about 330,000 distinct CDR3 sequences; about two thirds are singletons. V gave up 1 base and J gave up 9 bases, with 13 bases separating them. The CDR3 loop spans 13 amino acids.

Sequencing was performed on peripheral blood. The origin of this receptor is a man aged 40-50 years with primary liver carcinoma and hepatitis B virus infection. This rearrangement joins TRBV12-3 or TRBV12-4 to TRBJ2-7, with D possibly being TRBD1 (5 bases). The CDR3 DNA reads as TGTGCCAGCAGTTTAGTCAAGACTCAGGGGCAGTACTTC. It specifies CASSLVKTQGQYF.